The 16 T cell receptor beta chains reported below all come from one sample, sequenced in a study of regulatory T cells in long-lasting Graves disease. Construction of the TCR beta libraries employed iRepertoire HTBI primers in conjunction with Arm-PCR of CDR3 regions. TCRdb reanalysed the multiplex PCR reads using MiXCR and keeps one entry per CDR3 protein. Among over 450,000 distinct CDR3 sequences listed, roughly 21% were seen once. The time point: persistent/refractory GD, antithyroid drugs over 5 years with positive TRAb. The TCR library was made from RNA extracted from PBMCs. The sequenced sample was peripheral blood mononuclear cells (PBMCs), obtained when the disease was refractory, from a patient treated with antithyroid drugs. The receptor set was obtained from a female donor with Graves disease.

The chain links TRBV30 to TRBJ2-7; TRBD2 matches 12 bases. Trimming at V came to 1 base and at J to 3 bases, leaving 1 base not matched to a gene. Per the germline V gene, CDR1 is GTSNPN and CDR2 is SVGIG (reference sequence). The CDR3 runs 14 residues. CDR3 region: CAWSGLAGVYEQYF. In DNA, the CDR3 is TGTGCCTGGAGTGGACTAGCGGGAGTCTACGAGCAGTACTTC.

This clonotype was counted between two and nine times. The J gene is TRBJ1-6, the V gene TRBV5-1; D perhaps matches TRBD1 (5 bases). CDR3 length: 18 residues. Germline CDR1 reads SGHRS; CDR2 reads YFSETQ. Between the trimmed V and J ends, which lost 1 base and 8 bases, there was a span of 22 bases. Written as DNA, the CDR3 is TGCGCCAGCAGCTTGAAAATTACCGGGGCCAAGAGTGATTCACCCCTCCACTTT. Translating it yields CASSLKITGAKSDSPLHF.

In the case of this clonotype: Relative to the germline gene, one junction end is altered; a read error may explain this. The J gene is TRBJ2-7, the V gene TRBV28, with D unresolved. Germline loops: CDR1 MDHEN, CDR2 SYDVKM. The CDR3 extends over 17 amino acids. The CDR3 region is CASSPLSQTDSSYGQYF. For the CDR3, the DNA is TGTGCCAGCAGTCCCCTCTCGCAAACGGATAGCTCCTACGGGCAGTACTTC.

This clonotype was counted between two and nine times. This CDR3 is CASSFLTQETQYF. The CDR3 nucleotides read TGTGCCAGCAGCTTCTTGACGCAAGAGACCCAGTACTTC. The chain carries TRBV14 and TRBJ2-5; D is ambiguous. Germline V gene lookup returns CDR1 SGHDN and CDR2 FVKESK. Trimming took 5 bases from V and 2 from J, leaving 9 bases between them. The length of the CDR3 is 13 residues.

This clonotype was recorded at least ten times. This rearrangement joins TRBV7-9 to TRBJ1-5, with D hard to call. The CDR3 contains 12 residues. CDR1 is SEHNR and CDR2 is FQNEAQ in the germline V gene (reference sequence). Deletions cut 5 bases from V and 4 bases from J, with 6 bases between. For the CDR3, the DNA is TGTGCCAGCAGCCGCCAAAATCAGCCCCAGCATTTT. Translating it yields CASSRQNQPQHF.

The chain carries TRBV9 and TRBJ1-2; perhaps TRBD1 as D (5 bases). Germline V gene data show CDR1 as SGDLS and CDR2 as YYNGEE. This CDR3 is built from 15 residues. V was clipped by 5 bases and J by 0 bases, with 14 bases between them. In DNA, the CDR3 is TGTGCCAGCAGTGCTGCAATAGGGGCTAACTATGGCTACACCTTC. Translating it yields CASSAAIGANYGYTF.

This clonotype was seen only once. The genes are TRBV7-2 and TRBJ1-1; D call uncertain. Germline CDR1 and CDR2: SGHTA and FQGNSA. This CDR3 contains 13 residues. The V gene lost 2 bases and the J gene lost 6 bases, with 10 bases spanning the gap. The CDR3 DNA follows: TGTGCCAGCAGCTTATACACTAGGTCTGAAGCTTTCTTT. Protein: CASSLYTRSEAFF.

The sample holds many counts of this clonotype. This chain uses TRBV28 with TRBJ1-6; D perhaps matches TRBD1 (5 bases). This CDR3 is built from 14 residues. V was shortened by 2 bases and J by 9 bases, with 11 bases between the two germline ends. The germline V gene encodes CDR1 MDHEN and CDR2 SYDVKM. For the CDR3, the DNA is TGTGCCAGCAGTTTACCAGGGATCTCTTCACCCCTCCACTTT. This sequence encodes CASSLPGISSPLHF.

This clonotype was recorded a few times. The V gene is TRBV9, the J gene TRBJ1-6; tentative D call: TRBD1 (6 bases). V lost 1 base and J 12 bases, leaving 23 bases between the germline ends. The CDR3 consists of 17 residues. Germline lookup yields CDR1 SGDLS and CDR2 YYNGEE. In DNA form, the CDR3 reads TGTGCCAGCAGCGTAACTATTGACAGGTTCGACCAAGAACCCCTCCACTTT. Translated: CASSVTIDRFDQEPLHF.

This chain uses TRBV7-2 with TRBJ2-2, with TRBD2 matching over 14 bases. Germline-derived CDR1 and CDR2 are SGHTA and FQGNSA. The CDR3 contains 19 residues. After removal of 5 bases from V and 6 bases from J, the junction contained 14 bases not matched to a gene. The CDR3 region is CASSPRTSGRRVSPGELFF. Here the CDR3 DNA reads TGTGCCAGCAGCCCGCGGACTAGCGGGAGGCGGGTGAGCCCCGGGGAGCTGTTTTTT.

The table lists this clonotype with many counts. The chain has TRBV10-3 and TRBJ1-2; D possibly corresponds to TRBD1 (5 bases). CDR1 and CDR2 (germline): ENHRY, SYGVKD. The germline V and J ends were trimmed by 0 bases and 13 bases, with 9 bases remaining between them. The CDR3 is made up of 11 amino acids. CDR3 sequence (DNA): TGTGCCATCAGTGAGTCGTGGGGGGTCACCTTC. Translating it yields CAISESWGVTF.

This clonotype was found many times. This sequence joins TRBV28 and TRBJ2-2; either TRBD1 or TRBD2 may fit D (6 bases each). Trimming removed 5 bases from V and 6 bases from J, with 13 bases in between. The CDR3 length is 14 residues. CDR1 is MDHEN and CDR2 is SYDVKM in the germline V gene. CDR3 sequence reads: CASSLGASAGELFF. In DNA form, the CDR3 reads TGTGCCAGCAGTCTGGGGGCTAGCGCCGGGGAGCTGTTTTTT.

The chain uses TRBV7-2 and TRBJ2-7; possible D gene TRBD1, 6 bases. V dropped 3 bases and J dropped 5 bases, with 14 bases sitting between them. Germline V lookup: CDR1 SGHTA, CDR2 FQGNSA. The CDR3 runs 14 residues. CDR3 DNA sequence: TGTGCCAGCAGCTTGAGGCAGGGGATCCACGAGCAGTACTTC. This codes for CASSLRQGIHEQYF.

This clonotype was picked up a small number of times. The V and J genes are TRBV29-1 and TRBJ1-2; maybe TRBD1 (6 bases). CDR3 length equals 13 residues. Germline assignment: CDR1 SQVTM and CDR2 ANQGSEA. Trimming pared 3 bases from V and 2 bases from J, leaving 10 bases between. The CDR3, as DNA: TGCAGCGTTGAGGACAGCCTGAACTATGGCTACACCTTC. This translates into CSVEDSLNYGYTF.

V usage is TRBV5-6 and J usage is TRBJ2-7; no reliable D call. CDR1 and CDR2 from the germline V gene are SGHDT and YYEEEE. V shed 4 bases and J shed 5 bases, with 19 bases lying between them. The CDR3 has 15 residues. CDR3 bases: TGTGCCAGCAGCCTCCTTCCGGCCGGTATCGACGAGCAGTACTTC. Translating it yields CASSLLPAGIDEQYF.

This clonotype was counted many times. The chain carries TRBV28 and TRBJ1-1, with TRBD1 as a possible D gene (6 bases). V was pared by 2 bases and J by 1 base, with 8 bases between. The CDR3 spans 14 residues. The V gene's germline CDR1 is MDHEN and CDR2 SYDVKM. The CDR3 coding sequence is TGTGCCAGCAGTTTAGCACAGGGGAACACTGAAGCTTTCTTT. It yields the protein CASSLAQGNTEAFF.